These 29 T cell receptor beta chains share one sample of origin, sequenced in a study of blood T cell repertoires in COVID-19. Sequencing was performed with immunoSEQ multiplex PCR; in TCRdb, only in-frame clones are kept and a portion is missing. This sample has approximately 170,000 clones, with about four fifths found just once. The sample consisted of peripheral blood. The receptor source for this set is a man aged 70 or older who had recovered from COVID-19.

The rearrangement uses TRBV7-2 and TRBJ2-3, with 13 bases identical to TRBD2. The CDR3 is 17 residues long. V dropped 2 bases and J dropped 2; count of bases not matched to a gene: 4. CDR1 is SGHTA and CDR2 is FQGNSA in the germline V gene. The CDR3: CASSLTSGRVSTDTQYF. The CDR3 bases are TGTGCCAGCAGCTTAACTAGCGGGAGGGTTTCCACAGATACGCAGTATTTT.

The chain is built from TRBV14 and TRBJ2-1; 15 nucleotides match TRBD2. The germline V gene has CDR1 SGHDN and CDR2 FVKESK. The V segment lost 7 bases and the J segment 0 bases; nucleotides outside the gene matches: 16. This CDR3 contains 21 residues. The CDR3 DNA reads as TGTGCCAGCAAACCTATGCCGGGACTAGCGGGAGGTAGGGCCTCCTACAATGAGCAGTTCTTC. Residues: CASKPMPGLAGGRASYNEQFF.

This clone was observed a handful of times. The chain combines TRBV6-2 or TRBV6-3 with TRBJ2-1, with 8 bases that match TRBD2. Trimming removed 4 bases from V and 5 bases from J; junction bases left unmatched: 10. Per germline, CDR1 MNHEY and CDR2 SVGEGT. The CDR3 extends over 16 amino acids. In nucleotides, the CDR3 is TGTGCCAGCAGTTTGGGCCGAGGTAGCGGGAACAATGAGCAGTTCTTC. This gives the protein CASSLGRGSGNNEQFF.

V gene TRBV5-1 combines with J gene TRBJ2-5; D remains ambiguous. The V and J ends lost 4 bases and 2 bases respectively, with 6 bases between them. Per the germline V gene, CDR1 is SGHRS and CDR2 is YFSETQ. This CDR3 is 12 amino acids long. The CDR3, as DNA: TGCGCCAGCAGCGAGGAACAAGAGACCCAGTACTTC. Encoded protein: CASSEEQETQYF. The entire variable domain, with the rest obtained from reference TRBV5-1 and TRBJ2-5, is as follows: KAGVTQTPRYLIKTRGQQVTLSCSPISGHRSVSWYQQTPGQGLQFLFEYFSETQRNKGNFPGRFSGRQFSNSRSEMNVSTLELGDSALYLCASSEEQETQYFGPGTRLLVL.

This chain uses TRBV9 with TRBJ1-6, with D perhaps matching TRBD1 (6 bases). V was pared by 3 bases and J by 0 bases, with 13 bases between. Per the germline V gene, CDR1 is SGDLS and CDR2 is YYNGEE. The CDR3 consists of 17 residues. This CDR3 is CASSGGGAGSYNSPLHF. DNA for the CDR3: TGTGCCAGCAGCGGTGGGGGGGCAGGCTCCTATAATTCACCCCTCCACTTT.

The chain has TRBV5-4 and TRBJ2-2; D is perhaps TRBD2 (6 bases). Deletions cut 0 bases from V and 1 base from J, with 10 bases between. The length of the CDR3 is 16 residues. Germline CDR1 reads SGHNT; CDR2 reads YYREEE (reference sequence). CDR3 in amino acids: CASSLAGEVNTGELFF. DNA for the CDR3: TGTGCCAGCAGCTTGGCGGGGGAAGTGAACACCGGGGAGCTGTTTTTT.

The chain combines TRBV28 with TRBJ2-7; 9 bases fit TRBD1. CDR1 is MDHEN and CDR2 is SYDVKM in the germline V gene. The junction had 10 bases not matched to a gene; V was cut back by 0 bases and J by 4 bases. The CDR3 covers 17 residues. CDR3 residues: CASSLWTPGTGLYEQYF. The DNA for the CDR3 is TGTGCCAGCAGTTTATGGACCCCCGGGACAGGGTTGTACGAGCAGTACTTC.

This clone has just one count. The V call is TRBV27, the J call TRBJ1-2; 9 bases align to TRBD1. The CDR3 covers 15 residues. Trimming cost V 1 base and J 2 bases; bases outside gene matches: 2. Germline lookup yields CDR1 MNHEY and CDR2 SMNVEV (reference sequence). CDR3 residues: CASSLFGQGNYGYTF. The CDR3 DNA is TGTGCCAGCAGTTTATTCGGACAGGGGAACTATGGCTACACCTTC.

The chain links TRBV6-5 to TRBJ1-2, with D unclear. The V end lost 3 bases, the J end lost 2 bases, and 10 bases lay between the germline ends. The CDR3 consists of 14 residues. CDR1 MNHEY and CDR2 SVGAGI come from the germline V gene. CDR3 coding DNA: TGTGCCAGCAGTTATGGAGGTTCCAACTATGGCTACACCTTC. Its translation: CASSYGGSNYGYTF.

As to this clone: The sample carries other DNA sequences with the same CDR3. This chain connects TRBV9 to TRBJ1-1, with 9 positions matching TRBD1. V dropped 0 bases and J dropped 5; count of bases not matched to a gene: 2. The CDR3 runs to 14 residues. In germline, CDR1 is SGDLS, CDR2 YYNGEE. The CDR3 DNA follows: TGTGCCAGCAGCGTAGGACAGGGGGGTACTGAAGCTTTCTTT. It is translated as CASSVGQGGTEAFF.

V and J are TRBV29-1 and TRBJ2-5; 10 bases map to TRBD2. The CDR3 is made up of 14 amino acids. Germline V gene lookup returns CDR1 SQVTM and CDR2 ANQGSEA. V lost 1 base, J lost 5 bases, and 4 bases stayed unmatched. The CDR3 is CSVEVAGGGETQYF. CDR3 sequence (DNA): TGCAGCGTTGAAGTAGCGGGAGGTGGGGAGACCCAGTACTTC.

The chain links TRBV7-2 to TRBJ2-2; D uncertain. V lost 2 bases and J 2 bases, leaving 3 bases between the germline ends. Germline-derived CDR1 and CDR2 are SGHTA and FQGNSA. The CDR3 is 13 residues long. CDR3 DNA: TGTGCCAGCAGCTTACCTAACACCGGGGAGCTGTTTTTT. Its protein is CASSLPNTGELFF. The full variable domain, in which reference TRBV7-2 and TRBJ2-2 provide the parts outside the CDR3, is GAGVSQSPSNKVTEKGKDVELRCDPISGHTALYWYRQSLGQGLEFLIYFQGNSAPDKSGLPSDRFSAERTGGSVSTLTIQRTQQEDSAVYLCASSLPNTGELFFGEGSRLTVL.

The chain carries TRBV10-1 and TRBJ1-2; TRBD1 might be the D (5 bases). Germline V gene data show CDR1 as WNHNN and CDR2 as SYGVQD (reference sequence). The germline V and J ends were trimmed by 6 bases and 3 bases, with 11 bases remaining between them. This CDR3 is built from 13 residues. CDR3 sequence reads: CASSPGGDYGYTF. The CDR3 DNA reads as TGCGCCAGCAGCCCCGGGGGGGACTATGGCTACACCTTC.

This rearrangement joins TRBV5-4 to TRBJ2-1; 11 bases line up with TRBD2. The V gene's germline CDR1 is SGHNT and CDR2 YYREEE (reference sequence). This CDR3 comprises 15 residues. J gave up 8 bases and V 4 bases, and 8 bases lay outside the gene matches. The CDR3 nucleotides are TGTGCCAGCAGCGCCTTAGCGGGAGGGGTCGATGAGCAGTTCTTC. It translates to CASSALAGGVDEQFF.

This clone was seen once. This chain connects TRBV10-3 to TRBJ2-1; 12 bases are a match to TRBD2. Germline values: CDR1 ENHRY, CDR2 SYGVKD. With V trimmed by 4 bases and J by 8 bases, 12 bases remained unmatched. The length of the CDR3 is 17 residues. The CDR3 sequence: CAISGLAGVGVMDEQFF. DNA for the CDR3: TGTGCCATCAGTGGACTAGCGGGGGTGGGTGTAATGGATGAGCAGTTCTTC.

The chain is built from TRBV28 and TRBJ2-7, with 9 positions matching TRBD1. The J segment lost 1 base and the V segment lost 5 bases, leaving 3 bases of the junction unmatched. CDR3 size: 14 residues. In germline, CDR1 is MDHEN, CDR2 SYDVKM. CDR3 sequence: CASSPGTGSYEQYF. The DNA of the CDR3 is TGTGCCAGCAGTCCCGGGACAGGGTCCTACGAGCAGTACTTC.

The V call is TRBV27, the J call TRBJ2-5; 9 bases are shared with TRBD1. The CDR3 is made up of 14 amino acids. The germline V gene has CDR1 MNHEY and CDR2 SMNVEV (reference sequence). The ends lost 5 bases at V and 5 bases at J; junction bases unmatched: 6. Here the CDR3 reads CASSTGQGLETQYF. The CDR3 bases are TGTGCCAGCAGTACGGGACAGGGACTGGAGACCCAGTACTTC.

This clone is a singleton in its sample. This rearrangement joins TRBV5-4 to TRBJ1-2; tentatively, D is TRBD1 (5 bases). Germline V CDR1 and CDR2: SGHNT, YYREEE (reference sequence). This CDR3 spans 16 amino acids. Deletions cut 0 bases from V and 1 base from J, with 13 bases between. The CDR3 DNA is TGTGCCAGCAGCTTGGGGAGACAGAACCTTAACTATGGCTACACCTTC. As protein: CASSLGRQNLNYGYTF.

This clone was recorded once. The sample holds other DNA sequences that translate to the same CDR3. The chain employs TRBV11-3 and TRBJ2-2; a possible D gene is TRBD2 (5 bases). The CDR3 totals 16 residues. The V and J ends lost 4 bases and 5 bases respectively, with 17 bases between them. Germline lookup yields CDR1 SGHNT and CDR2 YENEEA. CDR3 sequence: CASSSAFESGTGELFF. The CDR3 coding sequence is TGTGCCAGCAGCTCAGCTTTTGAGTCGGGAACCGGGGAGCTGTTTTTT.

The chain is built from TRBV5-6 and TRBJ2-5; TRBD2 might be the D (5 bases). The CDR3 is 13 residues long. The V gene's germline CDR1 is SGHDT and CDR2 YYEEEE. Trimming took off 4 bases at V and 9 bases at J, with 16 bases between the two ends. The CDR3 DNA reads TGTGCCAGCAGCCCTGACTGGTCCGGGGCCCAGTACTTC. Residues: CASSPDWSGAQYF.

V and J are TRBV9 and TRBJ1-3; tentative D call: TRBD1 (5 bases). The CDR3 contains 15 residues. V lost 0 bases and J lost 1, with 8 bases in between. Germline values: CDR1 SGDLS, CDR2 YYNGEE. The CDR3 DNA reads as TGTGCCAGCAGCGTAGCGCCAGGGTCTGGAAACACCATATATTTT. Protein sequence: CASSVAPGSGNTIYF.

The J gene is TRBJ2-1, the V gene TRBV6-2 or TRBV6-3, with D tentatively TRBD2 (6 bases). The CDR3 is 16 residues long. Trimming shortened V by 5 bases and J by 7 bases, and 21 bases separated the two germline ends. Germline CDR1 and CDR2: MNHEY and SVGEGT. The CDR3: CASSTWRVGGKNEQFF. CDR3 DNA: TGTGCCAGCAGTACCTGGCGAGTGGGGGGAAAAAATGAGCAGTTCTTC.

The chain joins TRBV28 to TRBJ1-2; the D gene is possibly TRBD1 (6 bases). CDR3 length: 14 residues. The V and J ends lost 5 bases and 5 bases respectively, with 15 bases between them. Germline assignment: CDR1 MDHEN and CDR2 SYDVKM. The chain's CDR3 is CASSPTGRTYGYTF. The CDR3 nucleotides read TGTGCCAGCAGTCCGACAGGACGGACTTATGGCTACACCTTC.

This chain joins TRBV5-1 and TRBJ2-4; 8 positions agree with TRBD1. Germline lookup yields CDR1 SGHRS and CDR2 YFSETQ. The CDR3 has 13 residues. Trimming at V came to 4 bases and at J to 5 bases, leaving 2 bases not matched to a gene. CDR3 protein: CASSVGQENIQYF. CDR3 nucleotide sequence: TGCGCCAGCAGCGTGGGACAGGAAAACATTCAGTACTTC.

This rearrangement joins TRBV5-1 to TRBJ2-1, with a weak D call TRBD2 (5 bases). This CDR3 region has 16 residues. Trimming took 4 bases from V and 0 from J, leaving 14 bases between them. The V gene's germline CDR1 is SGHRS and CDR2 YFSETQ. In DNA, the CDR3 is TGCGCCAGCAGCACCGAAGCGGCGAGCTCCTACAATGAGCAGTTCTTC. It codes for CASSTEAASSYNEQFF.

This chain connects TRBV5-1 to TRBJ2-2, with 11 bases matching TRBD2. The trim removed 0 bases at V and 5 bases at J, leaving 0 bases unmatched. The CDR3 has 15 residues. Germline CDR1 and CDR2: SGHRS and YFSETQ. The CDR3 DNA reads TGCGCCAGCAGCTTGGGACTAGCGGGGACCGGGGAGCTGTTTTTT. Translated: CASSLGLAGTGELFF.

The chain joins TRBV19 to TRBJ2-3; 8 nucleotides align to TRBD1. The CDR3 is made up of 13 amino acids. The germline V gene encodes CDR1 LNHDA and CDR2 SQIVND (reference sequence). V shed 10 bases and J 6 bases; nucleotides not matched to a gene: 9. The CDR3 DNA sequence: TGTGCCACCTGGGACAGGCAAACCGATACGCAGTATTTT. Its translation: CATWDRQTDTQYF.

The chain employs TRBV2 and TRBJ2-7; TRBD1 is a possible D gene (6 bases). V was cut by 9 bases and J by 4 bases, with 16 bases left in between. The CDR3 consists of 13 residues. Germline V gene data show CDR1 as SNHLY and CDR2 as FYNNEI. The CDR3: CASFLGGQYEQYF. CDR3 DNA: TGTGCCAGTTTCCTTGGAGGACAGTACGAGCAGTACTTC.

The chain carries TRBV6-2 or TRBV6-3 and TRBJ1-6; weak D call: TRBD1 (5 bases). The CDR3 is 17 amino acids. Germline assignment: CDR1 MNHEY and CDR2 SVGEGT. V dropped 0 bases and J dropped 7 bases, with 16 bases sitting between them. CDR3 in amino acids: CASSYSGDGTWNSPLHF. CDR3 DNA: TGTGCCAGCAGTTACTCGGGGGACGGGACTTGGAATTCACCCCTCCACTTT.